This entry features one TCR beta chain sequence. No antigen is known for it. No base quality values were provided; no much bigger clone lies one nucleotide off. This entry is derived from a study of CD8 T cells in Susac syndrome (dated by TCRdb to about 2019). In terms of the full investigation: Repertoire sequencing was used to test whether CD8+ T cell activation and differentiation in Susac syndrome was antigen driven. Clonality of the CD8+ T cell repertoire was compared between around eleven healthy donors, about 14 Susac syndrome patients and around 16 multiple sclerosis patients.

Peripheral blood CD8+ and CD4+ T cells from healthy donors, Susac syndrome patients and multiple sclerosis patients were profiled using high-throughput TCR beta sequencing. The multiple sclerosis controls were treatment-naive patients whose relapsing-remitting disease, either stable or active, fulfilled the revised McDonald criteria. CD8+ TEMRA cells were enriched by FACS, while bulk CD8+ and CD4+ T cells were purified by magnetic negative isolation. Blood was drawn into EDTA tubes, processed within 24 hours, and PBMCs were isolated by density gradient centrifugation. PBMCs intended for TCR sequencing were cryopreserved in liquid nitrogen and were subsequently thawed in a 37 degrees C water bath. A purity of at least 90% was achieved for sorted or isolated CD4+, CD8+ and CD8+ TEMRA cells. The research as a whole found: The number of individuals in the TCR sequencing and HLA analysis was recognized as being relatively small.

RNA was extracted using the RNeasy kit, and about 0.45 to 1 ug of the RNA was reverse transcribed with random hexamers. TCR beta CDR3 regions were amplified with the immunoSEQ multiplex PCR assay covering 54 Vbeta and 13 Jbeta segments. PCR amplification bias was corrected using a synthetic template baseline for primer optimization and computational correction. On the authors' methods: Only productive sequences were kept, with reads annotated to V, D and J genes according to IMGT and analyzed in immunoSEQ Analyzer. Clonality was computed as one minus Shannon entropy normalized by log2 of the number of productive unique sequences. Public and private clones were assessed among the 100 most prevalent clones of each patient and control. Clones were defined as Susac-specific if absent from the healthy and MS cohorts, from 1052 published viral clones and from other ImmuneACCESS disease sequences. The public reads were quality trimmed at Q25 with fastp and then assembled into clones with MiXCR by TCRdb, keeping productive beta chains. All rows with the same CDR3 protein become a single entry with the most common DNA and genes. TCRdb's processing, not the study's, gives the V and J calls here. For this sample there are some 300,000 distinct CDR3 sequences; approximately 89% appear just once. More than 0.15% of the sample is held by the ten biggest clonotypes.

Via the germline V gene, CDR1 is SNHLY and CDR2 FYNNEI. Including the terminal cysteine and phenylalanine, the CDR3 comprises 13 residues. Only the CDR3 DNA is retained, 39 bases long and in frame from the first base. Relative to germline, V is 10 bases shorter and J is 2 bases shorter, with 12 bases between their ends. This TCR was sampled from a human donor with multiple sclerosis. The sequence links TRBV2 to TRBJ2-1; a confident D gene designation cannot be given. The sequenced sample was CD8+ T cells from PBMCs. Read as DNA, the sequence is TGTGCCAATACGACTGGGACCTACAATGAGCAGTTCTTC. It translates to CANTTGTYNEQFF.